Shown below are 11 T cell receptor beta chains from a single sample sequenced in a study of CXCR3-negative and CXCR3-positive naive CD8 T cells. The study, taken as a whole, reports: Naive CXCR3-positive cells had TRB CDR3s more hydrophobic than those of CXCR3-negative naive cells.

The authors prepared UMI-labeled TRB cDNA libraries by 5' RACE. TCRdb re-called the 5' RACE reads; one entry per CDR3 protein, DNA not given. This sample's clone table lists tens of thousands of distinct CDR3 sequences. The antigens these receptors bind are not known. The sample comprised naive CXCR3+ CD8+ T cells from blood. Documented subset: CD45RO-CCR7+CD27+CD95- naive CD8+ T cells expressing CXCR3 (TNR3+). The receptors stem from a human donor in good health. Some clones in this sample may be carry-over from other donors' samples.

V usage is TRBV7-9 and J usage is TRBJ1-1. The CDR3 has 12 amino acids. Germline V gene lookup returns CDR1 SEHNR and CDR2 FQNEAQ (reference sequence). The CDR3 sequence: CASTVGNTEAFF.

The chain is built from TRBV6-4 and TRBJ2-7. Germline CDR1 reads MRHNA; CDR2 reads SNTAGT. The CDR3 covers 15 residues. CDR3 protein: CASSDPTGCSYEQYF.

The chain couples TRBV6-6 to TRBJ1-1; absent DNA, TCRdb's TRBD1 call cannot be checked. The length of the CDR3 is 15 residues. CDR1 and CDR2 (germline): MNHNY, SVGAGI (reference sequence). The CDR3 loop is CASSATGELNTEAFF.

The genes are TRBV28 and TRBJ1-2; there is no DNA to check the TCRdb D call of TRBD1. The CDR3 runs to 14 residues. Per germline, CDR1 MDHEN and CDR2 SYDVKM. CDR3: CASSPTDRISGYTF.

V gene TRBV4-2 combines with J gene TRBJ1-6. Germline CDR1 is LGHNA and CDR2 is YNFKEQ. CDR3 length: 13 residues. CDR3 region: CASSQGTGSPLHF.

The chain carries TRBV9 and TRBJ2-7; TCRdb gives TRBD1 as the D gene, but with no DNA this cannot be confirmed. From germline, CDR1 is SGDLS and CDR2 YYNGEE. The CDR3 runs to 14 residues. CDR3 sequence reads: CASSLERQGDEQYF. Drawing the rest from reference TRBV9 and TRBJ2-7, the complete variable domain is DSGVTQTPKHLITATGQRVTLRCSPRSGDLSVYWYQQSLDQGLQFLIQYYNGEERAKGNILERFSAQQFPDLHSELNLSSLELGDSALYFCASSLERQGDEQYFGPGTRLTVT.

This chain's CDR3 is CASSPWRGGDTEAFF. This chain joins TRBV6-6 and TRBJ1-1. This CDR3 is built from 15 residues. Germline V CDR1 and CDR2: MNHNY, SVGAGI (reference sequence).

The genes are TRBV5-1 and TRBJ2-5; as DNA is missing, the TRBD1 call by TCRdb cannot be tested. This CDR3 has 14 amino acids. Germline lookup yields CDR1 SGHRS and CDR2 YFSETQ. The CDR3 loop reads CASSWGQGQETQYF.

This rearrangement joins TRBV7-2 to TRBJ1-6. This CDR3 spans 15 amino acids. Germline CDR1 and CDR2: SGHTA and FQGNSA. The CDR3 is CASSRGEGSPSPLHF.

The rearrangement uses TRBV29-1 and TRBJ1-2. Germline assignment: CDR1 SQVTM and CDR2 ANQGSEA. The CDR3 extends over 13 amino acids. CDR3 loop: CSAYHGEVGGYTF.

The genes are TRBV14 and TRBJ2-2; TCRdb selects TRBD2, and the lack of DNA leaves this call unchecked. Per the germline V gene, CDR1 is SGHDN and CDR2 is FVKESK. CDR3 size: 15 residues. The CDR3 sequence is CASSHRLARAGELFF.